These T cell receptor beta chains were read from a single sample in a study of shared clonotypes between healthy human individuals. Assay: immunoSEQ multiplex PCR; the TCRdb copy retains only in-frame clones and omits some. The table shows a few million clones, with about 92% occurring only once. What was sequenced was naive CD4+ T cells sorted from blood. Every receptor here comes from a man aged 18-30 years in good health. The CDR3 runs from the conserved cysteine through the conserved F or W. The D gene is left open where the match is weak. Some rows have no size entry. The others give once, few or many, or a class for an expanded clone.

D gene: -; J gene: TRBJ2-7; CDR3 length: 14; clone size: -; V gene: TRBV5-1; CDR3 DNA: TGCGCCAGCAGCGGGACAACGAGCTCCTACGAGCAGTACTTC; CDR3 protein: CASSGTTSSYEQYF
D gene: -; J gene: TRBJ2-7; CDR3 length: 16; clone size: -; V gene: TRBV5-5; CDR3 DNA: TGTGCCAGCAGCTTGTTTCTGCAGGGTGGGAGTAGGGAGCAGCACTTC; CDR3 protein: CASSLFLQGGSREQHF
D gene: -; J gene: TRBJ2-7; CDR3 length: 14; clone size: -; V gene: TRBV6-6; CDR3 DNA: TGTGCCAGCAGTTACTCGGCAGGGGAGTACGAGCAGTACTTC; CDR3 protein: CASSYSAGEYEQYF
D gene: TRBD1; J gene: TRBJ1-2; CDR3 length: 14; clone size: -; V gene: TRBV5-5; CDR3 DNA: TGTGCCAGCAGCCCGGAGGGGGCCCTCGGCGGCTACACCTTC; CDR3 protein: CASSPEGALGGYTF
D gene: -; J gene: TRBJ2-7; CDR3 length: 15; clone size: -; V gene: TRBV19; CDR3 DNA: TGTGCCAGTAGTATAGATTTGCAGGGGTGGTACGAGCAGTACTTC; CDR3 protein: CASSIDLQGWYEQYF
D gene: -; J gene: TRBJ2-5; CDR3 length: 15; clone size: -; V gene: TRBV6-1; CDR3 DNA: TGTGCCAGCAGTGAACTTTCAGCGTACCAAGAGACCCAGTACTTC; CDR3 protein: CASSELSAYQETQYF
D gene: -; J gene: TRBJ2-2; CDR3 length: 17; clone size: -; V gene: TRBV7-3; CDR3 DNA: TGTGCCAGCAGCTTAAGAGGGGCAGGGGCCGTTCCCGGGGAGCTGTTTTTT; CDR3 protein: CASSLRGAGAVPGELFF
D gene: TRBD1; J gene: TRBJ2-1; CDR3 length: 13; clone size: -; V gene: TRBV19; CDR3 DNA: TGTGCCAGTAGTATGGGACAGAGCCAAGGGGAGTTCTTC; CDR3 protein: CASSMGQSQGEFF
D gene: -; J gene: TRBJ2-4; CDR3 length: 15; clone size: -; V gene: TRBV6-5; CDR3 DNA: TGTGCCAGCAGTTCCGGGACACTAGCCAAAAACATTCAGTACTTC; CDR3 protein: CASSSGTLAKNIQYF
D gene: TRBD1; J gene: TRBJ1-2; CDR3 length: 15; clone size: -; V gene: TRBV6-1; CDR3 DNA: TGTGCCAGCACTCTAGGGGACAGGGCCTCGAGCGGCTACACCTTC; CDR3 protein: CASTLGDRASSGYTF
D gene: -; J gene: TRBJ2-7; CDR3 length: 12; clone size: -; V gene: TRBV2; CDR3 DNA: TGTGCCAGCAGTGAATACAGTTCCGAGCAGTACTTC; CDR3 protein: CASSEYSSEQYF
D gene: TRBD2; J gene: TRBJ2-5; CDR3 length: 14; clone size: once; V gene: TRBV6-5; CDR3 DNA: TGTGCCAGCAGTAATCTAGCGGGAGAAGAGACCCAGTACTTC; CDR3 protein: CASSNLAGEETQYF
D gene: -; J gene: TRBJ1-3; CDR3 length: 17; clone size: -; V gene: TRBV10-3; CDR3 DNA: TGTGCCATCAGTGAGGCGGAGGCCGGATACTCTGGAAACACCATATATTTT; CDR3 protein: CAISEAEAGYSGNTIYF
D gene: TRBD2; J gene: TRBJ2-7; CDR3 length: 15; clone size: -; V gene: TRBV5-6; CDR3 DNA: TGTGCCAGCAGCTTGGGTCTAGCGGCCTCCTACGAGCAGTACTTC; CDR3 protein: CASSLGLAASYEQYF
D gene: -; J gene: TRBJ2-3; CDR3 length: 12; clone size: -; V gene: TRBV5-1; CDR3 DNA: TGCGCCAGCAGCTTGTATGGAGATACGCAGTATTTT; CDR3 protein: CASSLYGDTQYF
D gene: TRBD1; J gene: TRBJ1-1; CDR3 length: 16; clone size: -; V gene: TRBV5-4; CDR3 DNA: TGTGCCAGCAGCCCAGGGGGCGTGGGTATGAACACTGAAGCTTTCTTT; CDR3 protein: CASSPGGVGMNTEAFF
D gene: -; J gene: TRBJ2-7; CDR3 length: 16; clone size: -; V gene: TRBV6-5; CDR3 DNA: TGTGCCAGCAGTTACTCCCTGGGGCAGGGGACCTACGAGCAGTACTTC; CDR3 protein: CASSYSLGQGTYEQYF
D gene: -; J gene: TRBJ2-3; CDR3 length: 14; clone size: -; V gene: TRBV5-1; CDR3 DNA: TGCGCCAGCAGAGGCAGGGTTGGCACAGATACGCAGTATTTT; CDR3 protein: CASRGRVGTDTQYF
D gene: TRBD1; J gene: TRBJ1-2; CDR3 length: 14; clone size: -; V gene: TRBV6-1; CDR3 DNA: TGTGCCAGCCGACCCGGGACAGGGGGCAGTGGCTACACCTTC; CDR3 protein: CASRPGTGGSGYTF
D gene: TRBD2; J gene: TRBJ2-7; CDR3 length: 15; clone size: -; V gene: TRBV5-5; CDR3 DNA: TGTGCCAGCAGCTTGGGACTAGCGCTCTCCTACGAGCAGTACTTC; CDR3 protein: CASSLGLALSYEQYF
D gene: -; J gene: TRBJ1-4; CDR3 length: 15; clone size: -; V gene: TRBV14; CDR3 DNA: TGTGCCAGCAGCCAAGATCCGAGACCGATTGAAAAACTGTTTTTT; CDR3 protein: CASSQDPRPIEKLFF
D gene: TRBD2; J gene: TRBJ2-1; CDR3 length: 16; clone size: once; V gene: TRBV6-4; CDR3 DNA: TGTGCCAGCAGCGAACTCGGGGGGGCAGGGTACAATGAGCAGTTCTTC; CDR3 protein: CASSELGGAGYNEQFF
D gene: TRBD1; J gene: TRBJ1-6; CDR3 length: 13; clone size: -; V gene: TRBV19; CDR3 DNA: TGTGCCACCCGGGGACAGATGTCTTCACCCCTCCACTTT; CDR3 protein: CATRGQMSSPLHF
D gene: TRBD1; J gene: TRBJ1-3; CDR3 length: 15; clone size: -; V gene: TRBV7-9; CDR3 DNA: TGTGCCAGCAGCTGGGGGACAGGTGCTGGAAACACCATATATTTT; CDR3 protein: CASSWGTGAGNTIYF
D gene: -; J gene: TRBJ2-7; CDR3 length: 14; clone size: -; V gene: TRBV4-1; CDR3 DNA: TGCGCCAGCAGCCAATCTTTGTCAATGGGCGAGCAGTACTTC; CDR3 protein: CASSQSLSMGEQYF
D gene: -; J gene: TRBJ2-7; CDR3 length: 14; clone size: -; V gene: TRBV10-2; CDR3 DNA: TGCGCCAGCAGTCTTAATGACGGTGCCTACGAGCAGTACTTC; CDR3 protein: CASSLNDGAYEQYF
D gene: -; J gene: TRBJ1-2; CDR3 length: 17; clone size: -; V gene: TRBV5-1; CDR3 DNA: TGCGCCAGCAGCTTGGCCGAGGACAGCCTTAAGATCTATGGCTACACCTTC; CDR3 protein: CASSLAEDSLKIYGYTF
D gene: TRBD1; J gene: TRBJ1-5; CDR3 length: 13; clone size: -; V gene: TRBV15; CDR3 DNA: TGTGCCACCACCGACAGGGTCAATCAGCCCCAGCATTTT; CDR3 protein: CATTDRVNQPQHF
D gene: -; J gene: TRBJ1-6; CDR3 length: 15; clone size: few; V gene: TRBV6-5; CDR3 DNA: TGTGCCAGCAGCCGGGACACCGGACATAATTCACCCCTCCACTTT; CDR3 protein: CASSRDTGHNSPLHF
D gene: -; J gene: TRBJ2-5; CDR3 length: 13; clone size: -; V gene: TRBV11-3; CDR3 DNA: TGTGCCAGCAGCTTAGGATCCCAAGAGACCCAGTACTTC; CDR3 protein: CASSLGSQETQYF
D gene: -; J gene: TRBJ2-7; CDR3 length: 13; clone size: once; V gene: TRBV30; CDR3 DNA: TGTGCCTGGAGTGAGGTCGCGGTCCACGAGCAGTACTTC; CDR3 protein: CAWSEVAVHEQYF
D gene: -; J gene: TRBJ2-6; CDR3 length: 18; clone size: -; V gene: TRBV5-6; CDR3 DNA: TGTGCCAGCAGCTTAGCTCCGGGACAAGGCTCTGGGGCCAACGTCCTGACTTTC; CDR3 protein: CASSLAPGQGSGANVLTF
D gene: -; J gene: TRBJ1-5; CDR3 length: 15; clone size: -; V gene: TRBV28; CDR3 DNA: TGTGCCAGCAGTTTACCAGGGCTTAGCAATCAGCCCCAGCATTTT; CDR3 protein: CASSLPGLSNQPQHF
D gene: -; J gene: TRBJ2-2; CDR3 length: 11; clone size: -; V gene: TRBV20-1; CDR3 DNA: TGCAGTGCCACCCTGGCCGGGGAGCTGTTTTTT; CDR3 protein: CSATLAGELFF
D gene: -; J gene: TRBJ1-4; CDR3 length: 14; clone size: -; V gene: TRBV15; CDR3 DNA: TGTGCCACCAGCAGAGCGGGATTCTCCGGTTCACTGTTTTTT; CDR3 protein: CATSRAGFSGSLFF
D gene: -; J gene: TRBJ1-1; CDR3 length: 13; clone size: few; V gene: TRBV18; CDR3 DNA: TGTGCCAGCTCCCCCACGGGGAACACTGAAGCTTTCTTT; CDR3 protein: CASSPTGNTEAFF
D gene: TRBD2; J gene: TRBJ2-7; CDR3 length: 15; clone size: -; V gene: TRBV7-2; CDR3 DNA: TGTGCCAGCAGCCCGAGACTAGCCGGGTCTCAAGAGCAGTACTTC; CDR3 protein: CASSPRLAGSQEQYF
D gene: TRBD2; J gene: TRBJ2-5; CDR3 length: 15; clone size: once; V gene: TRBV19; CDR3 DNA: TGTGCCAGTAGCCTTCTAGCGGGGGGTCCGGAGACCCAGTACTTC; CDR3 protein: CASSLLAGGPETQYF
D gene: TRBD1; J gene: TRBJ1-5; CDR3 length: 16; clone size: -; V gene: TRBV19; CDR3 DNA: TGTGCCAGTAGTATAGGGGACAGTAATAGCAATCAGCCCCAGCATTTT; CDR3 protein: CASSIGDSNSNQPQHF
D gene: TRBD1; J gene: TRBJ1-2; CDR3 length: 15; clone size: once; V gene: TRBV5-1; CDR3 DNA: TGCGCCAGCAGCTTGGAGGGACAGGGGGCTTATGGCTACACCTTC; CDR3 protein: CASSLEGQGAYGYTF
D gene: -; J gene: TRBJ2-7; CDR3 length: 13; clone size: -; V gene: TRBV14; CDR3 DNA: TGTGCCAGCAGCCAAGATGGGGTCCGGGGAGCAGAATTC; CDR3 protein: CASSQDGVRGAEF
D gene: -; J gene: TRBJ2-5; CDR3 length: 14; clone size: -; V gene: TRBV7-9; CDR3 DNA: TGTGCCAGCAGCCAAGCAGGAGCCGGGGAGACCCAGTACTTC; CDR3 protein: CASSQAGAGETQYF
D gene: -; J gene: TRBJ1-1; CDR3 length: 14; clone size: -; V gene: TRBV18; CDR3 DNA: TGTGCCAGCTCACCCGGACAGTTGAACACTGAAGCTTTCTTT; CDR3 protein: CASSPGQLNTEAFF
D gene: -; J gene: TRBJ1-5; CDR3 length: 17; clone size: -; V gene: TRBV6-4; CDR3 DNA: TGTGCCAGCAGTGACTCTCCGCGACCTATTAGCAATCAGCCCCAGCATTTT; CDR3 protein: CASSDSPRPISNQPQHF
D gene: -; J gene: TRBJ1-2; CDR3 length: 12; clone size: few; V gene: TRBV11-2; CDR3 DNA: TGTGCCAGCAGCTTAGGCAGCTATGGCTACACCTTC; CDR3 protein: CASSLGSYGYTF
D gene: -; J gene: TRBJ1-2; CDR3 length: 13; clone size: -; V gene: TRBV28; CDR3 DNA: TGTGCCAGCAGTTTACCCGGGCACTATGGCTACACCTTC; CDR3 protein: CASSLPGHYGYTF
D gene: TRBD1; J gene: TRBJ1-6; CDR3 length: 14; clone size: once; V gene: TRBV6-1; CDR3 DNA: TGTGCCAGCAATAGGGACAGGTATAATTCACCCCTCCACTTT; CDR3 protein: CASNRDRYNSPLHF
D gene: -; J gene: TRBJ2-1; CDR3 length: 16; clone size: once; V gene: TRBV6-5; CDR3 DNA: TGTGCCAGCAGTTCTTTCGGGACTCCGAAAGTGGATGAGCAGTTCTTC; CDR3 protein: CASSSFGTPKVDEQFF
D gene: -; J gene: TRBJ1-2; CDR3 length: 13; clone size: once; V gene: TRBV30; CDR3 DNA: TGTGCCTGGGTCCCCGGCAGCGGCTATGGCTACACCTTC; CDR3 protein: CAWVPGSGYGYTF
D gene: TRBD1; J gene: TRBJ2-1; CDR3 length: 13; clone size: -; V gene: TRBV11-3; CDR3 DNA: TGTGCCAGCAGCTTAGGACAGGGCTATGAGCAGTTCTTC; CDR3 protein: CASSLGQGYEQFF